The 17 T cell receptor beta chains below come from one sample, sequenced in a study of prognosis after radiotherapy for stage I lung cancer. Genomic DNA provided the template from which TCR beta CDR3 was amplified by two-round multiplex PCR. Primers specific to each TRBV and TRBJ gene drove first-round PCR. TCRdb recomputed calls from the multiplex PCR reads with MiXCR, one row per CDR3 protein. Counted here are about 16,000 distinct CDR3 sequences, about 44% occurring once; the ten biggest clones make up about 43%. Sample: PBMCs, taken before or after stereotactic body radiation therapy (not recorded which). The receptors were sampled from a donor aged 50 or older with non-small cell lung cancer.

About this clonotype: A single base is all that separates this from a far larger clone, so a read error is likely. This rearrangement joins TRBV6-5 to TRBJ2-7, with unresolved D. The CDR3 length is 15 residues. Per germline, CDR1 MNHEY and CDR2 SVGAGI. CDR3 amino acids: CANSRRSSLTPEQYF. Written as DNA, the CDR3 is TGTGCCAACAGTAGGCGGAGTAGCTTGACTCCGGAGCAGTACTTC.

This clonotype is labeled medium-sized (0.01 to 0.1%). The V gene is TRBV19, the J gene TRBJ1-1, with 7 bases that match TRBD1. CDR1 is LNHDA, CDR2 SQIVND, per germline (reference sequence). Unmatched junction bases numbered 7, after V lost 4 bases and J lost 5 bases. This CDR3 comprises 14 residues. CDR3 coding DNA: TGTGCCAGTAGTACCCTACAGGGGTGGACTGAAGCTTTCTTT. Translation: CASSTLQGWTEAFF.

This clonotype is a singleton in its sample. The chain couples TRBV6-9 to TRBJ1-1, with a tentative D call TRBD1 (6 bases). Trimming shortened V by 4 bases and J by 6 bases, and 9 bases separated the two germline ends. Germline V gene lookup returns CDR1 MNHGY and CDR2 SVAAGI. CDR3 length: 12 residues. CDR3 coding DNA: TGTGCCAGCAGTTCAAACAGGGCTGAAGCTTTCTTT. Translation gives CASSSNRAEAFF.

To note about this clonotype: This may stem from a read error, because a much larger clone lies one nucleotide away. This chain joins TRBV2 and TRBJ1-5; D is uncertain. Germline V gene data show CDR1 as SNHLY and CDR2 as FYNNEI. V dropped 6 bases and J dropped 4 bases, with 10 bases sitting between them. CDR3 length: 13 residues. The CDR3 region is CASRTHQNQPQHF. The CDR3, as DNA: TGTGCCAGCAGGACTCATCAAAATCAGCCCCAGCATTTT.

V usage is TRBV19 and J usage is TRBJ2-7; D remains unclear. The V and J ends lost 4 bases and 0 bases respectively, with 16 bases between them. From germline, CDR1 is LNHDA and CDR2 SQIVND (reference sequence). The length of the CDR3 is 16 residues. The CDR3 sequence: CASSTSSPTDSYEQYF. The CDR3 nucleotides read TGTGCCAGTAGTACCTCGAGTCCGACGGACTCCTACGAGCAGTACTTC.

As regards this clonotype: A far bigger clonotype differs at one base, so this is likely a read error. The chain carries TRBV6-1 and TRBJ1-6, with D maybe TRBD1 (6 bases). Trimming took off 7 bases at V and 8 bases at J, with 18 bases between the two ends. Germline CDR1 MNHNS, CDR2 SASEGT. The CDR3 loop spans 15 amino acids. CDR3: CASMALETGHSPLHF. The CDR3 bases are TGTGCCAGCATGGCCCTGGAGACAGGCCATTCACCCCTCCACTTT.

This clonotype was seen many times. The chain couples TRBV5-1 to TRBJ1-4; 10 bases are shared with TRBD1. This CDR3 has 15 residues. Germline V gene lookup returns CDR1 SGHRS and CDR2 YFSETQ. The trim removed 2 bases at V and 8 bases at J, leaving 6 bases unmatched. This chain's CDR3 is CASSFSGTGDEKLFF. CDR3 DNA: TGCGCCAGCAGCTTCTCCGGGACAGGGGACGAAAAACTGTTTTTT. The complete variable domain, with remaining parts taken from reference TRBV5-1 and TRBJ1-4, reads KAGVTQTPRYLIKTRGQQVTLSCSPISGHRSVSWYQQTPGQGLQFLFEYFSETQRNKGNFPGRFSGRQFSNSRSEMNVSTLELGDSALYLCASSFSGTGDEKLFFGSGTQLSVL.

Notes on this clonotype: This may stem from a read error, because a much larger clone lies one nucleotide away. The rearrangement links TRBV13 to TRBJ2-1, with D possibly matching TRBD2 (6 bases). Germline V gives CDR1 PRHDT, CDR2 FYEKMQ (reference sequence). The CDR3 has 16 residues. The CDR3 sequence is CASILRRLGENNERFF. The CDR3 region has the DNA TGTGCCAGCATCCTTCGCAGACTAGGGGAAAACAATGAGCGGTTCTTC.

The count of this clonotype is one. The V call is TRBV27, the J call TRBJ1-2, with D tentatively TRBD1 (6 bases). CDR1 is MNHEY, CDR2 SMNVEV, per germline (reference sequence). Trimming took off 2 bases at V and 2 bases at J, with 6 bases between the two ends. CDR3 length: 13 residues. The CDR3 bases are TGTGCCAGCAGTTTACAGGGGAACTATGGCTACACCTTC. This codes for CASSLQGNYGYTF.

Many counts were recorded for this clonotype. The rearrangement joins TRBV28 to TRBJ2-1; a weak D match, TRBD2 (5 bases). CDR1 and CDR2 from the germline V gene are MDHEN and SYDVKM. V lost 8 bases to trimming and J lost 10 bases, with 12 bases between them. CDR3 size: 11 residues. The CDR3 loop reads CASWSGWEQFF. The CDR3 coding sequence is TGTGCCAGCTGGAGCGGCTGGGAGCAGTTCTTC.

Many counts were recorded for this clonotype. The chain is built from TRBV20-1 and TRBJ2-5, with 12 positions matching TRBD2. Trimming took 2 bases from V and 5 from J; bases not matched to a gene: 3. This CDR3 region has 14 residues. Germline V gene sequence: CDR1 DFQATT, CDR2 SNEGSKA (reference sequence). CDR3 coding DNA: TGCAGTGCTAGAACTAGCGGGGGGCCCGAGACCCAGTACTTC. Its protein product is CSARTSGGPETQYF.

Details on this clonotype: This probably arose from a read error, given a far larger clone one base away. The chain has TRBV2 and TRBJ1-2; 8 bases agree with TRBD1. The length of the CDR3 is 15 residues. Germline values: CDR1 SNHLY, CDR2 FYNNEI. The CDR3 spells CASSLAQGAGSGYTF. In DNA, the CDR3 is TGCGCCAGCAGCTTGGCCCAGGGGGCAGGGAGTGGCTACACCTTC.

This clonotype is labeled medium-sized. The chain has TRBV6-1 and TRBJ2-3; D tentatively reads TRBD1 or TRBD2 (5 bases each). The CDR3 is made up of 15 amino acids. V was trimmed by 2 bases and J by 4 bases, leaving 13 bases between them. Germline V gives CDR1 MNHNS, CDR2 SASEGT. CDR3 DNA sequence: TGTGCCAGCAGTGAATTGCCGGGGCAAGCAGATACGCAGTATTTT. Amino acid sequence: CASSELPGQADTQYF.

There are many counts of this clonotype. The rearrangement links TRBV20-1 to TRBJ1-2; 9 nucleotides line up with TRBD1. This CDR3 is 15 amino acids long. The V segment lost 1 base and the J segment 8 bases; nucleotides outside the gene matches: 11. Germline CDR1 and CDR2: DFQATT and SNEGSKA (reference sequence). CDR3 region: CSARVAQGAVGGYTF. As DNA, the CDR3 is TGCAGTGCTAGAGTAGCACAGGGGGCTGTTGGAGGCTACACCTTC.

The sample holds many counts of this clonotype. This chain links TRBV6-1 with TRBJ2-7; TRBD2 is a possible D gene (5 bases). The CDR3 runs to 14 residues. The germline V gene encodes CDR1 MNHNS and CDR2 SASEGT. V was trimmed by 2 bases and J by 2 bases, leaving 10 bases between them. The CDR3 spells CASSENPGTYEQYF. CDR3 coding DNA: TGTGCCAGCAGTGAAAATCCGGGGACCTACGAGCAGTACTTC.

At least ten counts were recorded for this clonotype. The chain joins TRBV2 to TRBJ2-1; D unclear. V lost 8 bases to trimming and J lost 0 bases, with 14 bases between them. This CDR3 has 15 amino acids. The germline CDR1 and CDR2 sequences are SNHLY and FYNNEI. CDR3 protein: CASVGRISSYNEQFF. The CDR3 DNA follows: TGTGCCAGCGTTGGACGAATAAGCTCCTACAATGAGCAGTTCTTC.

This clonotype showed up many times. The gene calls are TRBV20-1 and TRBJ2-3, with D possibly matching TRBD2 (7 bases). The ends were cut back, 8 bases at V and 3 bases at J, with 24 bases in the middle. The CDR3 is made up of 16 amino acids. Looked up from germline, CDR1 is DFQATT and CDR2 is SNEGSKA (reference sequence). The CDR3 DNA sequence: TGCAGTCCCCATGGTAGGGGGGGAAAGGGGACAGATACGCAGTATTTT. Its protein is CSPHGRGGKGTDTQYF.